Listed here is a single T cell receptor beta chain. This CDR3 is built from 13 residues. The germline V gene encodes CDR1 MNHEY and CDR2 SVGEGT. The V gene lost 4 bases and the J gene lost 0 bases, with 7 bases spanning the gap. As handled by the study authors: Amplification with reference gene primers provided the estimates of nucleated cell counts. Assay used: immunoSEQ multiplex PCR; TCRdb lists only in-frame clones, some missing. Clone size and the V and J calls come from that table; the DNA yielded D and trimming. The profile shows over 200,000 clones, 75% to 90% of them singletons. These data belong to a study of blood T cell repertoires in COVID-19. Study in general: Spain, Italy and the United States supplied samples that represented acute and convalescent COVID-19. In each case, the material was cDNA or gDNA derived from T cells, B-cell-depleted T cells, or PBMCs.

Sequencing was done on a sample of peripheral blood. The sequence came from a human donor in a cohort sampled during active COVID-19. V usage is TRBV6-2 or TRBV6-3 and J usage is TRBJ2-7; no firm D call. The CDR3 region is CASSLSYSYEQYF. In DNA, the CDR3 is TGTGCCAGCAGTTTGTCCTACTCCTACGAGCAGTACTTC.